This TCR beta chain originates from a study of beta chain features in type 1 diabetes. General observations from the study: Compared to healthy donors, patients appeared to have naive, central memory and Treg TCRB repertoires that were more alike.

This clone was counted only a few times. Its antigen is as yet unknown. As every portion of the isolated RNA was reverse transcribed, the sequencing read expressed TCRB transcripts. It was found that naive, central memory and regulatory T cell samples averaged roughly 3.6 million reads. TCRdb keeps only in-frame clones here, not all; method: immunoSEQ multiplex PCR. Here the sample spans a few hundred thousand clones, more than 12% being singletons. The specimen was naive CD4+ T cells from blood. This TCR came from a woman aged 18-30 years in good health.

The CDR3 reads CASRIGWHNEQFF. The CDR3 nucleotides read TGTGCCAGCAGAATAGGGTGGCACAATGAGCAGTTCTTC. The rearrangement joins TRBV19 to TRBJ2-1; D remains ambiguous. The CDR3 extends over 13 amino acids. CDR1 is LNHDA, CDR2 SQIVND, per germline (reference sequence). With 9 bases removed from V and 5 bases from J, the gap between germline ends came to 14 bases.